This record concerns one T cell receptor (beta chain) sequence. What it binds is not known. The sample originates from a study of cytomegalovirus exposure and HLA in healthy donors. V was clipped by 0 bases and J by 7 bases, with 7 bases between them. CDR1 is SGHTA and CDR2 is FQGNSA in the germline V gene. The CDR3 loop spans 13 amino acids. Points from the study as a whole: Most TCR sequences proved rare, with some public TCRs found in many donors. In a later analysis, TCR beta V- and J-gene trimming was associated with a missense DCLRE1C variant.

PCR used 60 Vbeta primers and 13 Jbeta primers. Clones were read by immunoSEQ multiplex PCR, and TCRdb kept only the in-frame ones, dropping some. Of 130,000 or so clones listed, roughly four fifths were seen once; the top ten hold over 0.8%. This TCR was sampled from a woman between 55 and 75 years old in good health and CMV-seronegative. The J gene is TRBJ2-1, the V gene TRBV7-2; tentatively, D is TRBD2 (6 bases). The sample taken for sequencing was PBMCs. The CDR3 sequence: CASSLAGRNEQFF. The CDR3 DNA sequence: TGTGCCAGCAGCTTAGCGGGGAGGAATGAGCAGTTCTTC.